This T cell receptor beta chain originates from a study of control samples from healthy donors and cancer patients. Between the trimmed V and J ends, which lost 0 bases and 3 bases, there was a span of 3 bases. The CDR3 has 12 amino acids. Germline CDR1 is SGHRS and CDR2 is YFSETQ. Generated by immunoSEQ multiplex PCR, the TCRdb table keeps only in-frame clones and is missing some. The sample lists about 150,000 clones, roughly 93% occurring once. The clonotype comes from a man aged 50 to 59 in good health. This chain connects TRBV5-1 to TRBJ2-5; D is undetermined. The specimen was blood. The CDR3 here is CASSLGKETQYF. The CDR3 DNA is TGCGCCAGCAGCTTGGGGAAAGAGACCCAGTACTTC. Looking up the rest from reference TRBV5-1 and TRBJ2-5 gives the full variable domain: KAGVTQTPRYLIKTRGQQVTLSCSPISGHRSVSWYQQTPGQGLQFLFEYFSETQRNKGNFPGRFSGRQFSNSRSEMNVSTLELGDSALYLCASSLGKETQYFGPGTRLLVL.